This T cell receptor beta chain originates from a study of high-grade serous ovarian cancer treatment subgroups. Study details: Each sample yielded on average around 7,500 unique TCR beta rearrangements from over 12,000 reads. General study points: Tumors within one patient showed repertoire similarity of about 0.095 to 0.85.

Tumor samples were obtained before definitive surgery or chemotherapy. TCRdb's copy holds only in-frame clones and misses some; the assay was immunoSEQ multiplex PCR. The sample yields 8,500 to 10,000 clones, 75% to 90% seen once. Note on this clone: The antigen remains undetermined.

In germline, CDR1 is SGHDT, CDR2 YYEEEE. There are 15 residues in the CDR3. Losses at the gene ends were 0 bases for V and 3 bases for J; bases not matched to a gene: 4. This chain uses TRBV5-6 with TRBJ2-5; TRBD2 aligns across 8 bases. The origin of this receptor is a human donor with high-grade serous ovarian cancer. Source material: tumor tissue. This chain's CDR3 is CASSLAGGAEETQYF. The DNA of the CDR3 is TGTGCCAGCAGCTTGGCGGGGGGGGCCGAAGAGACCCAGTACTTC.